The 25 T cell receptor beta chains below were found in one sample sequenced in a study of human thymus T cells (dated by TCRdb to about 2020). The thymus tissue came from surgical resects taken out during corrective cardiac surgery. The method behind the library was the immunoSEQ multiplex PCR assay. In TCRdb, the immuneACCESS table is reduced to in-frame sequences with V and J assigned. These tables do not hold every clone; where another copy was compared, an unresolved V gene accounts for under half, and the others remain unexplained. In this sample the table shows 100,000 to 150,000 clones, around 94% of which occur a single time. The ten largest clonotypes hold 0.02% to 0.03% of the sample. Sequencing was carried out using thymus tissue. The source is a boy younger than two with a congenital heart defect but otherwise immunologically healthy.

The CDR3 sequence: CASSPHPGQSYGYTEAFF. As DNA, the CDR3 is TGTGCCAGCAGCCCTCACCCAGGACAGTCCTACGGGTACACTGAAGCTTTCTTT. J is TRBJ1-1 and V is TRBV11-2; tentatively, D is TRBD1 (6 bases). The CDR3 is 18 amino acids. The V and J ends lost 5 bases and 3 bases respectively, with 25 bases between them. Germline CDR1 reads SGHAT; CDR2 reads FQNNGV.

The rearrangement uses TRBV7-8 and TRBJ2-2; 15 bases match TRBD2. Germline assignment: CDR1 SGHVS and CDR2 FQNEAQ. The CDR3 consists of 17 residues. With V trimmed by 5 bases and J by 11 bases, 12 bases remained unmatched. The CDR3 spells CASSLWTSGGDEAELFF. The CDR3 DNA reads as TGTGCCAGCAGCCTCTGGACTAGCGGGGGGGACGAGGCAGAGCTGTTTTTT. Using reference TRBV7-8 and TRBJ2-2 for the parts outside the CDR3, the full variable domain is GAGVSQSPRYKVAKRGQDVALRCDPISGHVSLFWYQQALGQGPEFLTYFQNEAQLDKSGLPSDRFFAERPEGSVSTLKIQRTQQEDSAVYLCASSLWTSGGDEAELFFGEGSRLTVL.

This chain uses TRBV14 with TRBJ2-7; D remains unclear. The CDR3 has 15 residues. Germline V gives CDR1 SGHDN, CDR2 FVKESK. Trimming left V 1 base short and J 2 bases short, with 12 bases between. The CDR3 here is CASSQVGLGPYEQYF. CDR3 DNA: TGTGCCAGCAGCCAAGTTGGGCTAGGGCCCTACGAGCAGTACTTC.

This clone showed up just once. The rearrangement links TRBV28 to TRBJ1-1, with D maybe TRBD1 (5 bases). V was clipped by 6 bases and J by 6 bases, with 14 bases between them. This CDR3 comprises 13 residues. Germline V gives CDR1 MDHEN, CDR2 SYDVKM. The CDR3 region has the DNA TGTGCCAGCAGGACTGACGGGGGGTCTGAAGCTTTCTTT. Translating gives CASRTDGGSEAFF.

The chain is built from TRBV28 and TRBJ2-5; 9 bases line up with TRBD1. Trimming took 3 bases from V and 3 from J; bases not matched to a gene: 8. Germline V gene lookup returns CDR1 MDHEN and CDR2 SYDVKM. The CDR3 totals 16 residues. The CDR3 protein is CASSLRGWDREETQYF. In DNA, the CDR3 is TGTGCCAGCAGTTTGAGGGGGTGGGACAGGGAAGAGACCCAGTACTTC. Variable domain in full (rest from reference TRBV28 and TRBJ2-5): DVKVTQSSRYLVKRTGEKVFLECVQDMDHENMFWYRQDPGLGLRLIYFSYDVKMKEKGDIPEGYSVSREKKERFSLILESASTNQTSMYLCASSLRGWDREETQYFGPGTRLLVL.

This clone was seen once. The chain has TRBV4-1 and TRBJ2-7; D call uncertain. CDR1 and CDR2 (germline): MGHRA, YSYEKL. The CDR3 contains 14 residues. Deletions cut 0 bases from V and 2 bases from J, with 8 bases between. CDR3 coding DNA: TGCGCCAGCAGCCAAGATGGGCACCCCTACGAGCAGTACTTC. This encodes CASSQDGHPYEQYF.

The gene calls are TRBV11-3 and TRBJ1-1; D is unclear. The CDR3 covers 12 residues. V was cut by 1 base and J by 9 bases, with 9 bases left in between. Germline CDR1 SGHNT, CDR2 YENEEA. The CDR3 bases are TGTGCCAGCAGCTTAGGCCCCCCTCAAGCTTTCTTT. As protein: CASSLGPPQAFF.

The chain employs TRBV27 and TRBJ2-1; D call uncertain. This CDR3 spans 15 amino acids. Trimming took off 5 bases at V and 0 bases at J, with 11 bases between the two ends. Looked up from germline, CDR1 is MNHEY and CDR2 is SMNVEV (reference sequence). The CDR3 loop is CASSQFKSSYNEQFF. Here the CDR3 DNA reads TGTGCCAGCAGTCAATTCAAAAGCTCCTACAATGAGCAGTTCTTC.

This chain joins TRBV5-6 and TRBJ1-5, with 8 positions matching TRBD1. V was pared by 4 bases and J by 3 bases, with 15 bases of the junction left unmatched. The CDR3 spans 18 residues. CDR1 is SGHDT and CDR2 is YYEEEE in the germline V gene. Here the CDR3 DNA reads TGTGCCAGCAGCAAGACGGACAGGGTGGGATATTACAATCAGCCCCAGCATTTT. As protein: CASSKTDRVGYYNQPQHF. Drawing the rest from reference TRBV5-6 and TRBJ1-5, the complete variable domain is DAGVTQSPTHLIKTRGQQVTLRCSPKSGHDTVSWYQQALGQGPQFIFQYYEEEERQRGNFPDRFSGHQFPNYSSELNVNALLLGDSALYLCASSKTDRVGYYNQPQHFGDGTRLSIL.

This chain links TRBV28 with TRBJ1-6; possibly TRBD1 for D (5 bases). This CDR3 contains 15 residues. The germline V gene encodes CDR1 MDHEN and CDR2 SYDVKM. Trimming removed 5 bases at V and 8 bases at J, with 16 bases between. The CDR3 bases are TGTGCCAGCAGTACGGGGGAACTAAAGGATTCACCCCTCCACTTT. Its translation is CASSTGELKDSPLHF.

The chain joins TRBV28 to TRBJ1-5; D remains ambiguous. CDR1 is MDHEN and CDR2 is SYDVKM in the germline V gene. The CDR3 totals 12 residues. Trimming shortened V by 5 bases and J by 0 bases, and 2 bases separated the two germline ends. The CDR3 sequence is CASSPSNQPQHF. CDR3 sequence (DNA): TGTGCCAGCAGTCCTAGCAATCAGCCCCAGCATTTT.

This clone was picked up a small number of times. The V call is TRBV6-1, the J call TRBJ1-6; the D gene is possibly TRBD1 (5 bases). This CDR3 is 13 amino acids long. V was trimmed by 10 bases and J by 8 bases, leaving 15 bases between them. CDR1 and CDR2 from the germline V gene are MNHNS and SASEGT. The chain's CDR3 is CATPGGRDSPLHF. In DNA form, the CDR3 reads TGTGCCACCCCGGGCGGCAGGGATTCACCCCTCCACTTT.

This rearrangement joins TRBV28 to TRBJ1-4; no definite D call. Per the germline V gene, CDR1 is MDHEN and CDR2 is SYDVKM. This CDR3 contains 14 residues. Trimming removed 3 bases from V and 5 bases from J, with 10 bases in between. The CDR3 DNA reads TGTGCCAGCAGTTTGCGGGTGCCCAATGAAAAACTGTTTTTT. Translated, it gives CASSLRVPNEKLFF.

The J gene is TRBJ1-2, the V gene TRBV7-2; D unclear. This CDR3 region has 13 residues. From germline, CDR1 is SGHTA and CDR2 FQGNSA. Trimming removed 5 bases at V and 3 bases at J, with 10 bases between. CDR3 in DNA: TGTGCCAGCAGCGAAAGGGCGCACTATGGCTACACCTTC. Translated, it gives CASSERAHYGYTF.

The chain employs TRBV5-1 and TRBJ2-7; TRBD1 matches at 7 bases. Germline V gene lookup returns CDR1 SGHRS and CDR2 YFSETQ. The CDR3 is made up of 13 amino acids. Trimming at V came to 4 bases and at J to 5 bases, leaving 6 bases not matched to a gene. The CDR3 protein is CASSPGGCDEQYF. The CDR3 bases are TGCGCCAGCAGCCCAGGGGGTTGTGACGAGCAGTACTTC.

The genes are TRBV25-1 and TRBJ1-2, with D unclear. The CDR3 loop spans 13 amino acids. V lost 3 bases to trimming and J lost 3 bases, with 8 bases between them. Germline V gene lookup returns CDR1 MGHDK and CDR2 SYGVNS. CDR3 in amino acids: CASSDPYDYGYTF. The CDR3 DNA reads TGTGCCAGCAGTGATCCCTACGACTATGGCTACACCTTC.

CDR3 nucleotide sequence: TGTGCCAGCAGTGAAGCGCTTCGGGTCTGCTATGGCTACACCTTC. It specifies CASSEALRVCYGYTF. V usage is TRBV6-1 and J usage is TRBJ1-2; no clear D. Germline CDR1 reads MNHNS; CDR2 reads SASEGT. CDR3 size: 15 residues. Deletions cut 0 bases from V and 4 bases from J, with 12 bases between.

This rearrangement joins TRBV5-4 to TRBJ2-1, with D maybe TRBD1 (8 bases). Trimming removed 2 bases at V and 6 bases at J, with 27 bases between. The CDR3 loop spans 19 amino acids. Germline V gene sequence: CDR1 SGHNT, CDR2 YYREEE (reference sequence). CDR3 sequence (DNA): TGTGCCAGCAGCTTTTTTTACAGGGGGGGAGGCGCTAGGGTCAATGAGCAGTTCTTC. The encoded protein is CASSFFYRGGGARVNEQFF.

V gene TRBV6-4 combines with J gene TRBJ2-1, with TRBD2 identical over 9 bases. Per the germline V gene, CDR1 is MRHNA and CDR2 is SNTAGT. The length of the CDR3 is 17 residues. Trimming at V came to 0 bases and at J to 2 bases, leaving 5 bases not matched to a gene. CDR3 amino acids: CASSDSRRGGTYNEQFF. The CDR3, as DNA: TGTGCCAGCAGTGACTCAAGGCGGGGGGGCACCTACAATGAGCAGTTCTTC.

The chain recombines TRBV6-1 with TRBJ1-4, with D perhaps matching TRBD1 (6 bases). Trimming removed 5 bases at V and 3 bases at J, with 10 bases between. From germline, CDR1 is MNHNS and CDR2 SASEGT. The CDR3 has 14 amino acids. CDR3 bases: TGTGCCAGCAGTTGGACAGATCCTAATGAAAAACTGTTTTTT. Residues: CASSWTDPNEKLFF.

V gene TRBV4-3 combines with J gene TRBJ2-1, with 9 bases matching TRBD2. The germline V gene encodes CDR1 LGHNA and CDR2 YSLEER. This CDR3 contains 16 residues. The ends lost 3 bases at V and 5 bases at J; junction bases unmatched: 8. CDR3 protein: CASSQYLAGPHNEQFF. The CDR3 nucleotides read TGCGCCAGCAGCCAGTATCTAGCGGGGCCGCACAATGAGCAGTTCTTC.

A single count supports this clone. The chain recombines TRBV5-6 with TRBJ2-7, with 11 bases lining up with TRBD1. This CDR3 region has 16 residues. The J segment lost 0 bases and the V segment lost 4 bases, leaving 6 bases of the junction unmatched. Per germline, CDR1 SGHDT and CDR2 YYEEEE. The CDR3 DNA reads as TGTGCCAGCAGCCCTGGGACAGGGGGTAACTCCTACGAGCAGTACTTC. Translated: CASSPGTGGNSYEQYF.

The V gene is TRBV25-1, the J gene TRBJ2-2, with D possibly being TRBD2 (6 bases). The CDR3 spans 15 residues. Germline V gene data show CDR1 as MGHDK and CDR2 as SYGVNS. V was trimmed by 7 bases and J by 7 bases, leaving 19 bases between them. DNA of the CDR3: TGTGCCAGCAACCTAATAGCGGAGGCGATCGGGGAGCTGTTTTTT. Protein product: CASNLIAEAIGELFF.

The chain carries TRBV7-9 and TRBJ2-5; 7 positions match TRBD2. V was clipped by 5 bases and J by 4 bases; unmatched bases: 13. The CDR3 is 16 amino acids. Germline V gene data show CDR1 as SEHNR and CDR2 as FQNEAQ (reference sequence). CDR3 DNA sequence: TGTGCCAGCAGCCTACCGGGGAGCGGGGTTCGAGAGACCCAGTACTTC. As protein: CASSLPGSGVRETQYF. Using reference TRBV7-9 and TRBJ2-5 for the parts outside the CDR3, the full variable domain is DTGVSQNPRHKITKRGQNVTFRCDPISEHNRLYWYRQTLGQGPEFLTYFQNEAQLEKSRLLSDRFSAERPKGSFSTLEIQRTEQGDSAMYLCASSLPGSGVRETQYFGPGTRLLVL.

The chain is built from TRBV9 and TRBJ2-5; no firm D call. The length of the CDR3 is 14 residues. Germline V lookup: CDR1 SGDLS, CDR2 YYNGEE. Trimming took 0 bases from V and 4 from J, leaving 10 bases between them. This CDR3 reads CASSVDRAPETQYF. The CDR3 DNA follows: TGTGCCAGCAGCGTAGATCGAGCCCCAGAGACCCAGTACTTC.